Below, 4 T cell receptor beta chains from the same sample are listed, as sequenced in a study of T cell repertoires in cytomegalovirus infection. No antigen has been identified for these receptors. TCRdb reanalysed the reads using MiXCR and keeps one entry per CDR3 protein. This table has roughly 69,000 distinct CDR3 sequences, less than 30% appearing once. The starting material was CD8+ T cells from cultured PBMCs, obtained from culture after CMV antigen stimulation. These receptors originate from a human donor in good health (CMV status not recorded). Some clones in this sample may be carry-over from other donors' samples.

This clonotype has just a few counts. The V call is TRBV3-1, the J call TRBJ2-3; 7 nucleotides line up with TRBD1. The CDR3 loop spans 14 amino acids. Trimming cost V 3 bases and J 9 bases; bases outside gene matches: 9. CDR1 and CDR2 from the germline V gene are LGHDT and YNNKEL (reference sequence). CDR3 sequence (DNA): TGTGCCAGCAGCCAGATAAAGGGGGCGTTAACGCAGTATTTT. It is translated as CASSQIKGALTQYF.

This clonotype showed up just a few times. This chain joins TRBV4-1 and TRBJ1-1; possible D gene TRBD1, 6 bases. The CDR3 has 18 residues. Trimming took 1 base from V and 0 from J, leaving 18 bases between them. Germline V lookup: CDR1 MGHRA, CDR2 YSYEKL. CDR3 protein: CASSQARDNEGVNTEAFF. The CDR3 DNA reads TGCGCCAGCAGCCAAGCGAGGGACAACGAGGGGGTGAACACTGAAGCTTTCTTT.

This clonotype was observed a few times. V gene TRBV4-2 combines with J gene TRBJ1-5, with D unresolved. Germline V gives CDR1 LGHNA, CDR2 YNFKEQ. V was cut by 1 base and J by 3 bases, with 10 bases left in between. The CDR3 is made up of 15 amino acids. CDR3 in amino acids: CASSQVAGPNQPQHF. For the CDR3, the DNA is TGTGCCAGCAGCCAAGTAGCAGGTCCCAATCAGCCCCAGCATTTT.

V and J are TRBV10-2 and TRBJ2-7; the D gene is possibly TRBD1 (7 bases). Germline CDR1 and CDR2: WSHSY and SAAADI. V was clipped by 7 bases and J by 6 bases, with 16 bases between them. The CDR3 extends over 13 amino acids. The CDR3, as DNA: TGCGCCAGCACTAGCGACAGGGATTTCGAGCAGTACTTC. Amino acid sequence: CASTSDRDFEQYF.